This TCR beta chain was sequenced for a study of CD8 T cells in Susac syndrome. An amount of RNA that ranged from roughly 0.5 to 1 ug was reverse transcribed with random hexamers. Each CDR3 protein is one row after TCRdb ran MiXCR on the immunoSEQ multiplex PCR reads. The sample holds some 48,000 distinct CDR3 sequences, about 91% seen once. The length of the CDR3 is 15 residues. V shed 4 bases, J shed 2 bases, and the junction held 6 bases outside the gene matches. The germline V gene encodes CDR1 DFQATT and CDR2 SNEGSKA (reference sequence). V and J are TRBV20-1 and TRBJ2-1, with 9 bases matching TRBD2. Sequencing was performed on CD8+ T cells from PBMCs. This receptor was identified in a human donor in good health. CDR3 sequence (DNA): TGCAGTGCTACCGGAGCGGGAGGACCCTACAATGAGCAGTTCTTC. Amino acids: CSATGAGGPYNEQFF.